This T cell receptor beta chain emerged from a study of T-cell memory formation after mild COVID-19. Whole-study context: Largely, TCR clusters stayed within a single donor. Broader study findings: Researchers report contracting CD4+ clones mostly in CM and EM, with CD8+ clones in EMRA.

In its sample, this clonotype was seen many times. Its specificity is not known. CDR1 SEHNR and CDR2 FQNEAQ come from the germline V gene (reference sequence). Trimming took 4 bases from V and 6 from J, leaving 12 bases between them. The CDR3 length is 13 residues. With constant-segment primers, 5'RACE yielded cDNA libraries of TCR alpha and TCR beta that carried sample barcodes and UMIs. Via MiXCR, TCRdb re-called the 5' RACE reads, giving one row per CDR3 protein. This sample has approximately 290,000 distinct CDR3 sequences, with roughly 19% found just once. Sequenced: PBMCs or a T cell subset sorted from them (not recorded which). This clonotype originated in a man aged 18 to 29 who had mild COVID-19 (a few samples of this study predate the infection). Cell type and time point are not known. V is TRBV7-9 and J is TRBJ1-1; maybe TRBD1 (6 bases). The chain's CDR3 is CASSWGAGPEAFF. CDR3 nucleotides: TGTGCCAGCAGCTGGGGGGCAGGGCCTGAAGCTTTCTTT. The full variable domain, with the rest looked up from reference TRBV7-9 and TRBJ1-1, is DTGVSQNPRHKITKRGQNVTFRCDPISEHNRLYWYRQTLGQGPEFLTYFQNEAQLEKSRLLSDRFSAERPKGSFSTLEIQRTEQGDSAMYLCASSWGAGPEAFFGQGTRLTVV.